Listed below are T cell receptor beta chains from one sample, sequenced in a study of blood T cells in healthy people across ages. MiXCR was run by TCRdb on the 5' RACE reads, yielding one entry per CDR3 protein. The sample contains about 1,500,000 distinct CDR3 sequences, around two fifths of which appear only once. Sequencing was carried out using blood. These receptors all stem from a woman aged 18-30 years in good health. The CDR3 runs from the conserved cysteine through the conserved F or W. Each record gives: clone size, D gene, V gene, J gene, CDR3 DNA, CDR3 protein. The D gene is left open where the match is weak. Clone size is shown for a subset of rows, as once, few, many or a class of expanded clone.

.	.	TRBV29-1	TRBJ2-1	TGCAGCGTTGAGGGGCGCCTAGCGTCCACCAATGAGCAGTTCTTC	CSVEGRLASTNEQFF
few	.	TRBV5-1	TRBJ2-5	TGCGCCAGCAGCAACTGGGAGACCCAGTACTTC	CASSNWETQYF
.	TRBD2	TRBV27	TRBJ2-1	TGTGCCAGCAGTCCCCTTATAGCGGGAGGGAGTAATGAGCAGTTCTTC	CASSPLIAGGSNEQFF
.	TRBD2	TRBV20-1	TRBJ2-3	TGCAGTCAACCCGAACTGGCGGGGGGGCCAGATACGCAGTATTTT	CSQPELAGGPDTQYF
.	TRBD2	TRBV6-1	TRBJ2-7	TGTGCCAGCAGAGGCCCGGGGGGGATCTCCTACGAGCAGTACTTT	CASRGPGGISYEQYF
few	.	TRBV6-5	TRBJ2-1	TGTGCCAGCAGTGAATTCGGGCCTGGGAATGAGCAGTTCTTC	CASSEFGPGNEQFF
many	.	TRBV20-1	TRBJ1-2	TGCAGTGCTTCGAGAGGGGTGGGGTATGGCTACACCTTC	CSASRGVGYGYTF
.	.	TRBV7-2	TRBJ2-3	TGTGCCTGCGGACGCGCTAGCACAGATACGCAGTATTTT	CACGRASTDTQYF
.	.	TRBV18	TRBJ2-7	TGTGCCAGCTCACCACAGACGTCAAGGGCTTACGAGCAGTACTTC	CASSPQTSRAYEQYF
.	TRBD1	TRBV5-1	TRBJ1-4	TGCGCCAGCAGCTCGACCCGGACAGGTGAAAAACTGTTTTTT	CASSSTRTGEKLFF
once	.	TRBV9	TRBJ2-3	TGTGCCAGCAGCGTAGAGACTACCAGCACAGATACGCGGTATTTT	CASSVETTSTDTRYF
.	TRBD1	TRBV15	TRBJ2-7	TGTGCCACCAGCAGCCGGGACAGGATGTACGAGCAGTACTTC	CATSSRDRMYEQYF
.	TRBD1	TRBV12-3/TRBV12-4	TRBJ1-2	TGTGCCAGCAGTTTTGGGTCAGGGGGCGGCTACACCTTC	CASSFGSGGGYTF
.	.	TRBV5-6	TRBJ2-7	TGTGCCAGCAGCTTGGTCGGGGATCCCTCCTACGAGCAGTACTTC	CASSLVGDPSYEQYF
.	.	TRBV6-5	TRBJ1-2	TGTGCCACCGGGGGGTATGGCTATGGCTACACCTTC	CATGGYGYGYTF
.	TRBD2	TRBV4-1	TRBJ2-1	TGCGCCAGCAGCCAAGATAGCGGGGGGGCCGACAATGAGCAGTTCTTC	CASSQDSGGADNEQFF
few	.	TRBV4-1	TRBJ1-4	TGCGCCAGCAGCCATTTTTCTGCCGGAGCCAATGAAAAACTGTTTTTT	CASSHFSAGANEKLFF
.	.	TRBV24-1	TRBJ2-1	TGTGCCACCAGTGATCCCTCGTATCATAACAATGAGCAGTTCTTC	CATSDPSYHNNEQFF
.	TRBD2	TRBV11-2	TRBJ2-1	TGTGCCAGCAGCCCCCGAGCGGGGCCCGGAGAGCAGTTCTTC	CASSPRAGPGEQFF
.	TRBD1	TRBV6-5	TRBJ1-1	TGTGCCAGCAGTTACCGGACAGGGGACGGGGTCACTGAAGCTTTCTTT	CASSYRTGDGVTEAFF
.	.	TRBV15	TRBJ2-1	TGTGCCACCAGCAGAGATCGGGGAGTAACCAATGAGCAGTTCTTC	CATSRDRGVTNEQFF
.	.	TRBV20-1	TRBJ1-4	TGCAGTGCTCGGGACCCCTCGGAAAAACTGTTTTTT	CSARDPSEKLFF
few	TRBD2	TRBV7-3	TRBJ2-3	TGTGCCAGCAGCCCCCATGGACTAGCGGGCACAGATACGCAGTATTTT	CASSPHGLAGTDTQYF
.	.	TRBV7-8	TRBJ1-5	TGTGCCAGCAGCGACGGGGCGGGGTTCGGCAATCAGCCCCAGCATTTT	CASSDGAGFGNQPQHF
few	.	TRBV6-1	TRBJ1-2	TGTGCCAGCAGCGCACAGGGCTCTCATATCTATGGCTACACCTTC	CASSAQGSHIYGYTF
.	.	TRBV20-1	TRBJ2-1	TGCAGTGCGCCTGAGGGGGGCTCCTACAATGAGCAGTTCTTC	CSAPEGGSYNEQFF
few	TRBD1	TRBV20-1	TRBJ1-1	TGCAGTGCTAGAGTCAGCCGGGGACAGCTGTGGGCTGAAGCTTTCTTT	CSARVSRGQLWAEAFF
.	.	TRBV6-1	TRBJ2-4	TGTGCCAGCAGCCCCCCGGGAACAAAAGCCAAAAACATTCAGTACTTC	CASSPPGTKAKNIQYF
.	TRBD2	TRBV27	TRBJ2-5	TGTGCCAGCAGGCTAGCGGGGAACCAAGAGACCCAGTACTTC	CASRLAGNQETQYF
few	.	TRBV28	TRBJ1-1	TGTGCCAGCAGCGAGCAGGGAGGGTTTGAAGCTTTCTTT	CASSEQGGFEAFF
.	TRBD1	TRBV29-1	TRBJ2-5	TGCAGCGTTGGACAGGGTTTAGGCGAGACCCAGTACTTC	CSVGQGLGETQYF
.	TRBD2	TRBV7-9	TRBJ2-1	TGTGCCAGCAGCTCCGGGACTAGCGGGAGGGCCGGGTCCTACAATGAGCAGTTCTTC	CASSSGTSGRAGSYNEQFF
.	TRBD1	TRBV20-1	TRBJ2-7	TGCAGTGCTAGCAAGGGACAGGGGAACTACGAGCAGTACTTC	CSASKGQGNYEQYF
.	TRBD2	TRBV11-2	TRBJ2-1	TGTGCCAGCAGCGCCCTAGCGGGAGGGGGGAATGAGCAGTTCTTC	CASSALAGGGNEQFF
.	.	TRBV7-9	TRBJ1-6	TGTGCCAGCAGTCCCGAGGGGGGATCACCCCTCCACTTT	CASSPEGGSPLHF
many	.	TRBV5-1	TRBJ2-3	TGTGCCAGCAGTGCTGACTCGGATACGCAGTATTTT	CASSADSDTQYF
.	TRBD2	TRBV20-1	TRBJ2-7	TGCAGTGCTAGAGATACCCATAGCGGGGCCTACAATGAGCAGTACTTC	CSARDTHSGAYNEQYF
few	.	TRBV11-3	TRBJ2-5	TGTGCCAGCAGTGAGAACCACCAAGAGACCCAGTACTTC	CASSENHQETQYF
.	.	TRBV12-3/TRBV12-4	TRBJ2-4	TGTGCCAGCAGTTTAAGGGCAAACATTCAGTACTTC	CASSLRANIQYF
.	.	TRBV5-1	TRBJ1-5	TGCGCCAGCAGCTTGGCGGACAGCCAAAATCAGCCCCAGCATTTT	CASSLADSQNQPQHF